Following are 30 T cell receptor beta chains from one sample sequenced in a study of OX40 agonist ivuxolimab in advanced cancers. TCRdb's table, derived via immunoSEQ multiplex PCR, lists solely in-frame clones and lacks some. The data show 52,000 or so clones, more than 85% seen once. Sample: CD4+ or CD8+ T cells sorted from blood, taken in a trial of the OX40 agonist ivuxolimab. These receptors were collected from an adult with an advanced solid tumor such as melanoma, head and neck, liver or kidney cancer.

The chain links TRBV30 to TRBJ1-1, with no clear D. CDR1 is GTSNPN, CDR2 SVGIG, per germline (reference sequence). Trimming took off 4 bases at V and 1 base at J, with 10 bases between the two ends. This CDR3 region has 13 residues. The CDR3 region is CAWTSHRNTEAFF. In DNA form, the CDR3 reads TGTGCCTGGACCTCACACCGGAACACTGAAGCTTTCTTT.

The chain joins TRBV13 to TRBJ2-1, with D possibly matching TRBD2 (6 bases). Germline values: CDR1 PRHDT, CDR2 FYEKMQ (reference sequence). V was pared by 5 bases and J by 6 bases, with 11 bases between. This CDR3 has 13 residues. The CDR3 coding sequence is TGTGCCAGCAGCCAAGGAGGGAGCAATGAGCAGTTCTTC. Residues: CASSQGGSNEQFF.

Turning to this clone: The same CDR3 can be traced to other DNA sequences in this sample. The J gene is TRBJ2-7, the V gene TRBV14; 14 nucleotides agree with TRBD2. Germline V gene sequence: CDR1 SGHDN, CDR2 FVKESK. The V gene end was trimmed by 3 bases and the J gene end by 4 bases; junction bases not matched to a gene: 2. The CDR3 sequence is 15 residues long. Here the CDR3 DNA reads TGTGCCAGCAGCCAGGGACTAGCGGGAGCATACGAGCAGTACTTC. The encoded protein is CASSQGLAGAYEQYF. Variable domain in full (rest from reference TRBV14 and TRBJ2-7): EAGVTQFPSHSVIEKGQTVTLRCDPISGHDNLYWYRRVMGKEIKFLLHFVKESKQDESGMPNNRFLAERTGGTYSTLKVQPAELEDSGVYFCASSQGLAGAYEQYFGPGTRLTVT.

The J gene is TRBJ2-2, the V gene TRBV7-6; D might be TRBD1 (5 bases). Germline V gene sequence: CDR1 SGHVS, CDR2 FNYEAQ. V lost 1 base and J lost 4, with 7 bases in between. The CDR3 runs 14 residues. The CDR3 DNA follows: TGTGCCAGCAGCTTAGGACAGTCCACCGGGGAGCTGTTTTTT. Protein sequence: CASSLGQSTGELFF.

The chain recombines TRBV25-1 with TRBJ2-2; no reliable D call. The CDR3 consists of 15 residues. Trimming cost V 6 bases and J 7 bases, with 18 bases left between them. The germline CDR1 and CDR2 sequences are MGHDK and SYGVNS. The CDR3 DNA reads TGTGCCAGCAGCTCCCTCCGGGCCGCAGACGGGGAGCTGTTTTTT. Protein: CASSSLRAADGELFF.

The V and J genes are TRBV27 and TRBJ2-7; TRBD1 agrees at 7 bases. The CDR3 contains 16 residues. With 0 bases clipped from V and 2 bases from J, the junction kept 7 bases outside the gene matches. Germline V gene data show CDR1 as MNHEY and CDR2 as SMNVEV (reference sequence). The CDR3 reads CASSLSVRDRTYEQYF. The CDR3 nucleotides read TGTGCCAGCAGTTTATCCGTTAGGGACAGAACCTACGAGCAGTACTTC.

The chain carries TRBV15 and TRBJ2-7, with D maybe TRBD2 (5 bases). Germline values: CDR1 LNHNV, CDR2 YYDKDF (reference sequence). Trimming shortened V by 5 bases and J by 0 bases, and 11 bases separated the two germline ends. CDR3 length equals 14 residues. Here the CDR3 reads CATSGLVSSYEQYF. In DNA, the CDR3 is TGTGCCACCAGCGGACTGGTTAGCTCCTACGAGCAGTACTTC. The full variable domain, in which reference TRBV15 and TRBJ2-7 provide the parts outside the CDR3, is DAMVIQNPRYQVTQFGKPVTLSCSQTLNHNVMYWYQQKSSQAPKLLFHYYDKDFNNEADTPDNFQSRRPNTSFCFLDIRSPGLGDTAMYLCATSGLVSSYEQYFGPGTRLTVT.

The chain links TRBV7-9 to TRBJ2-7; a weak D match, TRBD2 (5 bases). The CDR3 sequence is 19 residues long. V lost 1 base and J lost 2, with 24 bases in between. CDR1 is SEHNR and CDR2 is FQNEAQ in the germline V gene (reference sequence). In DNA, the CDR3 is TGTGCCAGCAGCTTAGGTGTTTCGTTTGCGAGAGGGAATGCCTACGAGCAGTACTTC. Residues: CASSLGVSFARGNAYEQYF.

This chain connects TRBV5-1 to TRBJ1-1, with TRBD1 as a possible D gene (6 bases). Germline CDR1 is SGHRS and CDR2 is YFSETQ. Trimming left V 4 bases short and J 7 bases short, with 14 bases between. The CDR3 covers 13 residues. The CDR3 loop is CASSRPPGVEAFF. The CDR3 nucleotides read TGCGCCAGCAGCCGGCCCCCAGGGGTTGAAGCTTTCTTT.

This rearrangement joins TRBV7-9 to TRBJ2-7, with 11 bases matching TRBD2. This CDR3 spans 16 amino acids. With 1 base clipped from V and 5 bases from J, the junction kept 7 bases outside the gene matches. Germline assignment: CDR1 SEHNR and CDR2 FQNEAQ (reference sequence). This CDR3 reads CASSLGVAGGLDEQYF. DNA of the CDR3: TGTGCCAGCAGCTTAGGCGTAGCGGGAGGGCTAGACGAGCAGTACTTC.

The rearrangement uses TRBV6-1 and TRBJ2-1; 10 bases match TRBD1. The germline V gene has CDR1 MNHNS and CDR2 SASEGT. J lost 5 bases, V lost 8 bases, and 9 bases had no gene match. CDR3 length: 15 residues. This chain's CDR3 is CASPPGTGVHNEQFF. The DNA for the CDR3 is TGTGCCAGCCCTCCCGGGACAGGGGTCCACAATGAGCAGTTCTTC.

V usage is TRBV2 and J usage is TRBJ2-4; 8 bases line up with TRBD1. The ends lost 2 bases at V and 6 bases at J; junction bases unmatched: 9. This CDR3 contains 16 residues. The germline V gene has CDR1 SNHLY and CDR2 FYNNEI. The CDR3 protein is CASSEWSGGGGNIQYF. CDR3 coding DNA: TGTGCCAGCAGTGAATGGTCAGGGGGCGGCGGAAACATTCAGTACTTC.

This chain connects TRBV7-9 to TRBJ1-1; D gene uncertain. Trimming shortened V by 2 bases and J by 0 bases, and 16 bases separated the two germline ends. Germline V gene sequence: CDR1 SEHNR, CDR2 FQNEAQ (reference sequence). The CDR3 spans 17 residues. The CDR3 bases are TGTGCCAGCAGCTTATCTGGGCAGCTTGTCATGAACACTGAAGCTTTCTTT. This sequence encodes CASSLSGQLVMNTEAFF.

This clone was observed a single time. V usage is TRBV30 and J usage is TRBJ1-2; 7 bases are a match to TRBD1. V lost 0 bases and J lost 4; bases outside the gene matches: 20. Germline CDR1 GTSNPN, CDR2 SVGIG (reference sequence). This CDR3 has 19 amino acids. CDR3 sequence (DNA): TGTGCCTGGAGTGTACCCCCGAAGGTACGCGACAGGGCTACCTATGGCTACACCTTC. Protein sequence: CAWSVPPKVRDRATYGYTF. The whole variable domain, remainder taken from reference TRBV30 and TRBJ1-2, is SQTIHQWPATLVQPVGSPLSLECTVEGTSNPNLYWYRQAAGRGLQLLFYSVGIGQISSEVPQNLSASRPQDRQFILSSKKLLLSDSGFYLCAWSVPPKVRDRATYGYTFGSGTRLTVV.

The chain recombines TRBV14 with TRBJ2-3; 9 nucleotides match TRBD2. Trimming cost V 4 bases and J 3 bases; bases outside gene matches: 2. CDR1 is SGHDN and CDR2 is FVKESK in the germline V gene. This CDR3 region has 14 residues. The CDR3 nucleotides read TGTGCCAGCAGCCCGACTAGCGGTACAGATACGCAGTATTTT. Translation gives CASSPTSGTDTQYF.

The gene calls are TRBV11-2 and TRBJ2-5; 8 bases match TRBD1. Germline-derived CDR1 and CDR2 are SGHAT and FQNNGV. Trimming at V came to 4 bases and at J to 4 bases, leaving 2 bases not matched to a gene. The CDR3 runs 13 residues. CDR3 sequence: CASSSTGGETQYF. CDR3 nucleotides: TGTGCCAGCAGCTCTACAGGGGGAGAGACCCAGTACTTC.

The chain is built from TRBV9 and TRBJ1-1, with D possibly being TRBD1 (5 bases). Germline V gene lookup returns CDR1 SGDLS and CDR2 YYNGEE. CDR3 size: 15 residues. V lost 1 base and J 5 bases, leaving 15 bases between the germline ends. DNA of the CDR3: TGTGCCAGCAGCGTAATTGACAGTTTAATGACTGAAGCTTTCTTT. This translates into CASSVIDSLMTEAFF.

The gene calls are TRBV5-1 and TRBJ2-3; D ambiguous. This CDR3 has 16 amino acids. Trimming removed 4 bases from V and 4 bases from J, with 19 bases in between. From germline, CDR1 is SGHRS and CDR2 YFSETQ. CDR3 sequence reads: CASSTGPYLSPDTQYF. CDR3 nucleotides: TGCGCCAGCAGCACCGGGCCCTACCTAAGCCCAGATACGCAGTATTTT.

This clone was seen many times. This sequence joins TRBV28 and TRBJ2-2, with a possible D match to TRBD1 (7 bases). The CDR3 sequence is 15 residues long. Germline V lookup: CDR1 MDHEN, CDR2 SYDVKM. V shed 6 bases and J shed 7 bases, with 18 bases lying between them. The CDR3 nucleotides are TGTGCCAGCAGGACTAGGGGGCAGTACAGCGGGGAGCTGTTTTTT. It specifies CASRTRGQYSGELFF.

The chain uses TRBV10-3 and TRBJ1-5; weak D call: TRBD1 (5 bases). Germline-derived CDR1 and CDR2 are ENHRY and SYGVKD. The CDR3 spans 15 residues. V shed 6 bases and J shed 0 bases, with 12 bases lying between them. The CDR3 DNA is TGTGCCATCAGAGAAGGGACTGATAGCAATCAGCCCCAGCATTTT. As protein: CAIREGTDSNQPQHF.

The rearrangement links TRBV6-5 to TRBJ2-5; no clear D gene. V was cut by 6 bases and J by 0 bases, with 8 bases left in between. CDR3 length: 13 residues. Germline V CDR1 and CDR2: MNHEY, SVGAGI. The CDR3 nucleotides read TGTGCCAGCAGACCCTATTACCAAGAGACCCAGTACTTC. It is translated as CASRPYYQETQYF.

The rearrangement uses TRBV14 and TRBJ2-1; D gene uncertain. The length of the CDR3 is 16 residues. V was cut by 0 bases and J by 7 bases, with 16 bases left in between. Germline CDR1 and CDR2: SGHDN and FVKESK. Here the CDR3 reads CASSQDETTVSNEQFF. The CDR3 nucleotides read TGTGCCAGCAGCCAAGATGAGACGACGGTCTCGAATGAGCAGTTCTTC.

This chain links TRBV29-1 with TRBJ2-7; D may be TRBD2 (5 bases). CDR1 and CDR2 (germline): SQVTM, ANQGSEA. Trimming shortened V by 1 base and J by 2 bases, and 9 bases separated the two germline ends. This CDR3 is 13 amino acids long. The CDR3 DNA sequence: TGCAGCGTTGAAGGACACGGGACCTACGAGCAGTACTTC. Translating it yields CSVEGHGTYEQYF.

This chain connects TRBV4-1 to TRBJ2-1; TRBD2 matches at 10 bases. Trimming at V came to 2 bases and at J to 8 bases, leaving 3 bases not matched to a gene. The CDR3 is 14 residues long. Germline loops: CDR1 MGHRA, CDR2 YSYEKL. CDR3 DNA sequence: TGCGCCAGCAGCCAACTAGCGGGAGCGTATGAGCAGTTCTTC. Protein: CASSQLAGAYEQFF.

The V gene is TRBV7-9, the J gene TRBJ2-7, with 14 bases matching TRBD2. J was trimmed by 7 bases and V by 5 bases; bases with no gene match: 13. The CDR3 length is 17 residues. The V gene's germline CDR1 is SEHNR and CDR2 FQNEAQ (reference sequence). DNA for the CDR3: TGTGCCAGCAGCGCACCGGGACTAGCGGGAGACCCCCTGGAGCAGTACTTC. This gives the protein CASSAPGLAGDPLEQYF.

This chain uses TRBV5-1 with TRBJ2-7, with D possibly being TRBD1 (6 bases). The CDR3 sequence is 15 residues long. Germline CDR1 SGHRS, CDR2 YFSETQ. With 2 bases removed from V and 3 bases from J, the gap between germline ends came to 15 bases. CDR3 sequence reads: CASSLVPGTNYEQYF. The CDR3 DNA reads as TGCGCCAGCAGCTTAGTTCCCGGGACAAACTACGAGCAGTACTTC.

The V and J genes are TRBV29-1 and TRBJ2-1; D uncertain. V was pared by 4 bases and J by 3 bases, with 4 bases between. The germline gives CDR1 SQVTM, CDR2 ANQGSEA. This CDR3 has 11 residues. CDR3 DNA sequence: TGCAGCGTTGTGTTCTACAATGAGCAGTTCTTC. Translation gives CSVVFYNEQFF.

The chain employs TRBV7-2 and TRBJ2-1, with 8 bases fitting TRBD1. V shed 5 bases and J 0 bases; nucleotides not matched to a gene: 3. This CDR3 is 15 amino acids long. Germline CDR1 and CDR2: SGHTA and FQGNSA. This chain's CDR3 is CASSTQGGSYNEQFF. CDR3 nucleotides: TGTGCCAGCAGCACACAGGGGGGCTCCTACAATGAGCAGTTCTTC.

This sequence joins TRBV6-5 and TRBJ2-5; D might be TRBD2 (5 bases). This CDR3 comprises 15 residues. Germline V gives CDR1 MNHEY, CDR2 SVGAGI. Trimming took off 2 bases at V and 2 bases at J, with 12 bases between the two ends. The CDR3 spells CASSYGNGNQETQYF. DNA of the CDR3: TGTGCCAGCAGTTACGGAAACGGGAATCAAGAGACCCAGTACTTC.

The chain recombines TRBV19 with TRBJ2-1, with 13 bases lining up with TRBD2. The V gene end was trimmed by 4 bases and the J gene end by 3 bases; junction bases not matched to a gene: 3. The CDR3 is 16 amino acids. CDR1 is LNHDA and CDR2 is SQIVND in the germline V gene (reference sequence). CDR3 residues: CASSTWTSGGYNEQFF. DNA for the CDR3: TGTGCCAGTAGTACCTGGACTAGCGGGGGCTACAATGAGCAGTTCTTC.